The clone carrying this T cell receptor beta chain was recorded a few times. The antigen is unknown. This sample was included in a study of shared clonotypes between healthy human individuals. Study context: The study enrolled two women and a few men aged 18 to 49. Overall study results and limits: Memory subsets generally showed smaller estimated richness than naive subsets did. Generation of non-shared clonotypes was less probable than generation of clonotypes shared by all four donors.

Trimming left V 2 bases short and J 5 bases short, with 16 bases between. From germline, CDR1 is MNHEY and CDR2 SMNVEV (reference sequence). This CDR3 is built from 15 residues. Assay used: immunoSEQ multiplex PCR; TCRdb lists only in-frame clones, some missing. The sample contains some 1.1 million clones, about 80% of which appear only once. The specimen sequenced was memory CD4+ T cells from PBMCs. The subset is: CD45RA-negative fraction. This clonotype was obtained from a man younger than 35 in good health. Some clones in this sample may be carry-over from other donors' samples. The chain employs TRBV27 and TRBJ2-7; weak D call: TRBD2 (6 bases). CDR3 sequence (DNA): TGTGCCAGCAGTTTAGTGGCGCTAGCGCCCCACGAGCAGTACTTC. Amino acid sequence: CASSLVALAPHEQYF.